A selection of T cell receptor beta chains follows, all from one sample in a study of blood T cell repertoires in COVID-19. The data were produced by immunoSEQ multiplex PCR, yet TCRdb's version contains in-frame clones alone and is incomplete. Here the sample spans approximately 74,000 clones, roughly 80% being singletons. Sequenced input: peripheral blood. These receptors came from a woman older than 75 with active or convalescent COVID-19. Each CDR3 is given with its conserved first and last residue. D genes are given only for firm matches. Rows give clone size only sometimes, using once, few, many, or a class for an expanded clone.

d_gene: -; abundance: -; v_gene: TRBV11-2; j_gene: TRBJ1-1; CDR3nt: TGTGCCAGCAGCCTAGGGGCGGGAGAAGCCTTCTTT; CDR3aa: CASSLGAGEAFF
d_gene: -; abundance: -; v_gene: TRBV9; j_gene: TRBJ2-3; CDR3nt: TGTGCCAGCAGCTTGCGTTCAGGGAGCACAGATACGCAGTATTTT; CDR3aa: CASSLRSGSTDTQYF
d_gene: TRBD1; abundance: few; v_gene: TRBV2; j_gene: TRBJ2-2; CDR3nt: TGTGCCAGCAGCCGGGACAGTTTCACCGGGGAGCTGTTTTTT; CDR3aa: CASSRDSFTGELFF
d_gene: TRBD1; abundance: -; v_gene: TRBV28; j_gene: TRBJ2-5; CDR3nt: TGTGCCAGCCAGCCTGACAGGGTTATACAGACCCAGTACTTC; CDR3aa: CASQPDRVIQTQYF
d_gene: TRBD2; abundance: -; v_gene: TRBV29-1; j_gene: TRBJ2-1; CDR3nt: TGCAGCGTTGTTGAGCGGGGGTTAGGGTCCTACAATGAGCAGTTCTTC; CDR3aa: CSVVERGLGSYNEQFF
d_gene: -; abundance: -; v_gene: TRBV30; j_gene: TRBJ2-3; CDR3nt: TGTGCCTGGAGTGTTGGTAGCGGTGATACGCAGTATTTT; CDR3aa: CAWSVGSGDTQYF
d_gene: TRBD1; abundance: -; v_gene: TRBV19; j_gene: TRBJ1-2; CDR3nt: TGTGCCAGTAAAGGGACAGGGTATGGCTACACCTTC; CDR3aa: CASKGTGYGYTF
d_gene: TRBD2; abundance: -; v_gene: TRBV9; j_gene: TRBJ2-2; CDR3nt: TGTGCCAGCAGCATCGGACTAGCCTGGGGAAGGGCCGGGGAGCTGTTTTTT; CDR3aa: CASSIGLAWGRAGELFF
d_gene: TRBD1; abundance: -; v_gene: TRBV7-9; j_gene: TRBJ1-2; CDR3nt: TGTGCCAGCAGCCCCGGACAGGTACAGGGCTACACCTTC; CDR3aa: CASSPGQVQGYTF
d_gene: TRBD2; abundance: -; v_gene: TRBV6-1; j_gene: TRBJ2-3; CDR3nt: TGTGCCAGCAGTGAAATGGTAGCGGGAGGCACAGATACGCAGTATTTT; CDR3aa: CASSEMVAGGTDTQYF
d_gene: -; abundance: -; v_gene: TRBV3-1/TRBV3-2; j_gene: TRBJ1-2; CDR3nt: TGTGCCAGCAGCTCTGATCAGGGTGGCGGCTACACCTTC; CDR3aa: CASSSDQGGGYTF
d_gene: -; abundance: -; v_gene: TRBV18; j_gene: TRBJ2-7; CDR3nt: TGTGCCAGCTCAGCCCAAGGACAGTTACCCTACGAGCAGTACTTC; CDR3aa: CASSAQGQLPYEQYF
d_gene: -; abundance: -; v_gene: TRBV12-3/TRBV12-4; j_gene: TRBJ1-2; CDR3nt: TGTGCCAGCACCAGTCAGGGGTTAGTCGGCTACACCTTC; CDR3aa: CASTSQGLVGYTF